This T cell receptor beta chain comes out of a study of cytomegalovirus exposure and HLA in healthy donors. Findings and limits, study-wide: TCR beta sequences reportedly predicted the HLA-A and HLA-B alleles of most subjects accurately. The CMV antigen specificity of a few CMV-associated chains was confirmed through in vitro analysis.

The CDR3 consists of 14 residues. From germline, CDR1 is SGHTA and CDR2 FQGNSA. With 1 base removed from V and 3 bases from J, the gap between germline ends came to 9 bases. This clone was observed once. Antigen specificity is unknown. The PCR contained 60 Vbeta and 13 Jbeta primers. TCRdb keeps only in-frame clones here, not all; method: immunoSEQ multiplex PCR. The data show some 190,000 clones, 80% to 85% seen once. The TCR sequence derives from a woman between 40 and 55 years old in good health and CMV-seronegative. Sequencing was done on a sample of PBMCs. This rearrangement joins TRBV7-2 to TRBJ1-2; no definite D call. Here the CDR3 DNA reads TGTGCCAGCAGCTTAGGAGGATCGCACTATGGCTACACCTTC. Amino acids: CASSLGGSHYGYTF.